Sequencing of this TCR beta chain was carried out in a study of regulatory T cells in long-lasting Graves disease. The sample's time point: persistent/refractory GD, antithyroid drugs over 5 years with positive TRAb. From PBMCs, RNA was extracted and then used to make the TCR library. Overall study results and limits: TRBV28, TRBJ1-2 and TRBJ2-5 were segments that persistent disease favored.

Trimming stripped 4 bases from V and 3 bases from J, with 10 bases between. The germline gives CDR1 SGHTA, CDR2 FQGNSA. The CDR3 is made up of 13 amino acids. HTBI primers from iRepertoire and Arm-PCR of CDR3 regions yielded the TCR beta libraries. Each CDR3 protein gets one entry after TCRdb re-called the multiplex PCR reads with MiXCR. The sample records roughly 450,000 distinct CDR3 sequences, about 20% being singletons. This clonotype has a count of ten or more. Its antigen is as yet unknown. The starting material was peripheral blood mononuclear cells (PBMCs), obtained when the disease was refractory, from a patient treated with antithyroid drugs. The TCR was taken from a female donor with Graves disease. The chain is built from TRBV7-2 and TRBJ2-7; D remains ambiguous. The CDR3 sequence: CASSSGAVYEQYF. DNA of the CDR3: TGTGCCAGCAGCTCAGGAGCAGTCTACGAGCAGTACTTC.